This TCR beta chain derives from a study of CD8+ T cells in alopecia areata. V lost 0 bases and J lost 9, with 7 bases in between. Germline V gene data show CDR1 as SGHRS and CDR2 as YFSETQ. This CDR3 is 13 amino acids long. As the sequencing template, cDNA was produced by extracting RNA and reverse transcribing it. Repertoires were generated with immunoSEQ multiplex PCR, while TCRdb's copy carries only in-frame clones and drops some. The table shows approximately 180,000 clones, with around 60% occurring only once. This chain links TRBV5-1 with TRBJ1-6; D not certain. The specimen was CD4+ T cells sorted from blood, collected at week 0. The receptor comes from a human donor with alopecia areata. This chain's CDR3 is CASSLELGSPLHF. The CDR3 region has the DNA TGCGCCAGCAGCTTGGAGTTGGGTTCACCCCTCCACTTT.